The 28 T cell receptor beta chains below come from one sample, sequenced in a study of shared clonotypes between healthy human individuals. Method: immunoSEQ multiplex PCR; TCRdb's copy keeps in-frame clones and lacks some. The sample has some 240,000 clones; 60% to 80% are singletons. Sequenced sample: memory CD4+ T cells sorted from blood. Indicated subset: CD45RA-negative fraction. The receptor source for this set is a man aged 25-45 years in good health.

This chain uses TRBV27 with TRBJ2-7; 8 bases match TRBD1. Germline V gene sequence: CDR1 MNHEY, CDR2 SMNVEV (reference sequence). V was clipped by 6 bases and J by 2 bases; unmatched bases: 6. The CDR3 spans 14 residues. The CDR3: CASRRTGGAYEQYF. The CDR3, as DNA: TGTGCCAGCAGAAGAACAGGGGGAGCCTACGAGCAGTACTTC.

The chain has TRBV7-2 and TRBJ1-1, with unresolved D. Germline-derived CDR1 and CDR2 are SGHTA and FQGNSA. Trimming took off 2 bases at V and 0 bases at J, with 13 bases between the two ends. The CDR3 loop spans 16 amino acids. CDR3 nucleotide sequence: TGTGCCAGCAGCTTATCCCCTGAGCTAATGAACACTGAAGCTTTCTTT. Amino acid sequence: CASSLSPELMNTEAFF.

The V and J genes are TRBV6-5 and TRBJ2-7; D perhaps matches TRBD2 (6 bases). V shed 8 bases and J shed 0 bases, with 14 bases lying between them. Germline CDR1 MNHEY, CDR2 SVGAGI. This CDR3 is 14 amino acids long. The CDR3: CASEKGGLSYEQYF. The CDR3, as DNA: TGTGCCAGCGAAAAGGGAGGCCTCTCCTACGAGCAGTACTTC.

The gene calls are TRBV6-1 and TRBJ2-2; D unresolved. Germline loops: CDR1 MNHNS, CDR2 SASEGT. CDR3 size: 12 residues. Trimming removed 6 bases from V and 5 bases from J, with 7 bases in between. CDR3 nucleotide sequence: TGTGCCAGCAGGAGAACTACCGGGGAGCTGTTTTTT. Its protein is CASRRTTGELFF.

The chain employs TRBV5-4 and TRBJ2-1; D remains ambiguous. V gave up 0 bases and J gave up 8 bases, with 6 bases separating them. This CDR3 region has 12 residues. Germline CDR1 and CDR2: SGHNT and YYREEE (reference sequence). The CDR3 sequence: CASSLEYYEQFF. In DNA, the CDR3 is TGTGCCAGCAGCTTGGAGTACTATGAGCAGTTCTTC.

In this sample, this clone turned up a few times. CDR3 sequence reads: CASSQAPGKNTGELFF. CDR3 bases: TGTGCCAGCAGCCAAGCACCGGGAAAGAACACCGGGGAGCTGTTTTTT. The rearrangement joins TRBV4-2 to TRBJ2-2; possibly TRBD2 for D (5 bases). The V gene's germline CDR1 is LGHNA and CDR2 YNFKEQ. CDR3 length: 16 amino acids. Trimming stripped 1 base from V and 1 base from J, with 10 bases between.

This clone was seen only once. The V call is TRBV28, the J call TRBJ2-5; 7 bases match TRBD2. From germline, CDR1 is MDHEN and CDR2 SYDVKM. Losses at the gene ends were 4 bases for V and 4 bases for J; bases not matched to a gene: 9. The CDR3 is 15 residues long. CDR3 region: CASSSTLGGGETQYF. The CDR3 DNA reads as TGTGCCAGCAGTTCCACTCTGGGGGGGGGAGAGACCCAGTACTTC.

Details on this clone: One end of the junction varies from germline; a read error may be responsible. The rearrangement links TRBV9 to TRBJ2-5, with D perhaps TRBD1 (6 bases). The CDR3 consists of 14 residues. CDR1 is SGDLS and CDR2 is YYNGEE in the germline V gene. The CDR3 DNA reads TGTGCCAGCAGCCCCCGACAGGAACAAGAGGCCCAGTACTTC. This codes for CASSPRQEQEAQYF.

This rearrangement joins TRBV7-5 to TRBJ2-3; the table names TRBD2, a call not compared with the DNA. TRBV7-5 is marked as a pseudogene. CDR3 length: 15 amino acids. CDR3 region: CVINGLAGPTDTQYF. In DNA, the CDR3 is TGTGTCATCAACGGACTAGCGGGCCCCACAGATACGCAGTATTTT.

The chain carries TRBV14 and TRBJ2-1; 11 positions agree with TRBD2. This CDR3 region has 16 residues. The J segment lost 6 bases and the V segment lost 5 bases, leaving 9 bases of the junction unmatched. Germline CDR1 is SGHDN and CDR2 is FVKESK. The CDR3 DNA is TGTGCCAGCAGCTTTAGCGGGAGGGCCTTTTCCAATGAGCAGTTCTTC. Protein sequence: CASSFSGRAFSNEQFF.

This clone is a singleton in its sample. The chain is built from TRBV11-2 and TRBJ2-3; perhaps D is TRBD1 or TRBD2 (5 bases each). V dropped 5 bases and J dropped 6 bases, with 21 bases sitting between them. The V gene's germline CDR1 is SGHAT and CDR2 FQNNGV. This CDR3 is built from 16 residues. In DNA form, the CDR3 reads TGTGCCAGCAGCCAGGATCTGGGGGTAACGGGGGATACGCAGTATTTT. Protein product: CASSQDLGVTGDTQYF.

The V gene is TRBV2, the J gene TRBJ2-3, with TRBD2 as a possible D gene (6 bases). The V end lost 6 bases, the J end lost 3 bases, and 13 bases lay between the germline ends. The length of the CDR3 is 14 residues. The germline CDR1 and CDR2 sequences are SNHLY and FYNNEI. CDR3 amino acids: CASSARRETDTQYF. The CDR3 DNA follows: TGTGCCAGCAGCGCGAGACGGGAGACAGATACGCAGTATTTT.

The chain has TRBV6-4 and TRBJ2-3, with TRBD2 as a possible D gene (6 bases). CDR1 and CDR2 (germline): MRHNA, SNTAGT. The CDR3 is made up of 15 amino acids. With 5 bases removed from V and 0 bases from J, the gap between germline ends came to 12 bases. CDR3 loop: CASSPSSVSTDTQYF. Here the CDR3 DNA reads TGTGCCAGCAGTCCATCTAGCGTAAGCACAGATACGCAGTATTTT.

The genes are TRBV27 and TRBJ2-1; maybe TRBD2 (5 bases). This CDR3 is 13 amino acids long. Germline V CDR1 and CDR2: MNHEY, SMNVEV (reference sequence). The V end lost 1 base, the J end lost 10 bases, and 11 bases lay between the germline ends. For the CDR3, the DNA is TGTGCCAGCAGTTTATGGATAACTAGAGAGCAGTTCTTC. As protein: CASSLWITREQFF.

The chain is built from TRBV5-5 and TRBJ1-2; no firm D call. Trimming removed 1 base at V and 4 bases at J, with 20 bases between. CDR1 is SGHKS and CDR2 is YYEKEE in the germline V gene (reference sequence). The CDR3 is made up of 17 amino acids. CDR3 amino acids: CASSLNSRSRPLYGYTF. CDR3 nucleotide sequence: TGTGCCAGCAGCTTGAATTCGCGTTCCCGGCCGCTCTATGGCTACACCTTC.

The chain couples TRBV7-9 to TRBJ2-1; D not certain. This CDR3 region has 13 residues. Trimming cost V 1 base and J 7 bases, with 8 bases left between them. Per germline, CDR1 SEHNR and CDR2 FQNEAQ (reference sequence). CDR3 sequence (DNA): TGTGCCAGCAGCTTAGGGTGGGGAAATGAGCAGTTCTTC. Protein: CASSLGWGNEQFF.

The chain combines TRBV5-5 with TRBJ1-1; D is perhaps TRBD1 (5 bases). V was shortened by 3 bases and J by 4 bases, with 13 bases between the two germline ends. The CDR3 covers 14 residues. Germline CDR1 and CDR2: SGHKS and YYEKEE (reference sequence). In nucleotides, the CDR3 is TGTGCCAGCAGCTCGATTGGGGGTTCCACTGAAGCTTTCTTT. Its protein product is CASSSIGGSTEAFF.

This clone was counted a few times. The chain uses TRBV9 and TRBJ2-3; D gene ambiguous. Germline CDR1 reads SGDLS; CDR2 reads YYNGEE. The V end was cut by 0 bases, the J end by 0 bases, with 8 bases between. The CDR3 length is 15 residues. The DNA for the CDR3 is TGTGCCAGCAGCGTAGAGTCGCTAAGCACAGATACGCAGTATTTT. It yields the protein CASSVESLSTDTQYF. Looking up the rest from reference TRBV9 and TRBJ2-3 gives the full variable domain: DSGVTQTPKHLITATGQRVTLRCSPRSGDLSVYWYQQSLDQGLQFLIQYYNGEERAKGNILERFSAQQFPDLHSELNLSSLELGDSALYFCASSVESLSTDTQYFGPGTRLTVL.

The chain links TRBV6-1 to TRBJ1-2; D is uncertain. Germline V gene data show CDR1 as MNHNS and CDR2 as SASEGT. V was pared by 1 base and J by 4 bases, with 13 bases between. The CDR3 contains 15 residues. This CDR3 is CASSEVAGSGYGYTF. CDR3 bases: TGTGCCAGCAGTGAAGTTGCGGGATCAGGCTATGGCTACACCTTC.

The rearrangement joins TRBV19 to TRBJ2-7; the match to TRBD2 covers 14 bases. The germline gives CDR1 LNHDA, CDR2 SQIVND (reference sequence). J was trimmed by 4 bases and V by 6 bases; bases with no gene match: 5. This CDR3 spans 15 amino acids. CDR3 residues: CASRRTSGRMYEQYF. The CDR3 nucleotides are TGTGCCAGTAGGAGGACTAGCGGGAGGATGTACGAGCAGTACTTC.

This CDR3 is CASSPQDGTDTQYF. CDR3 sequence (DNA): TGTGCCAGCTCACCACAGGACGGCACAGATACGCAGTATTTT. This chain uses TRBV18 with TRBJ2-3, with D unresolved. CDR3 length: 14 residues. CDR1 and CDR2 (germline): KGHSH, LQKENI. V gave up 1 base and J gave up 1 base, with 6 bases separating them.

This clone was seen a few times. V usage is TRBV18 and J usage is TRBJ1-1; 8 bases fit TRBD1. This CDR3 comprises 16 residues. Germline CDR1 is KGHSH and CDR2 is LQKENI. The ends lost 3 bases at V and 7 bases at J; junction bases unmatched: 13. The CDR3 here is CASSPNTGGGQIEAFF. The CDR3 bases are TGTGCCAGCTCACCCAACACAGGGGGAGGGCAGATTGAAGCTTTCTTT.

The chain's CDR3 is CSVGPIAGEGDTGELFF. The CDR3 bases are TGCAGCGTTGGGCCAATAGCGGGAGAAGGGGACACCGGGGAGCTGTTTTTT. The chain recombines TRBV29-1 with TRBJ2-2; TRBD2 aligns across 9 bases. The CDR3 has 17 amino acids. The V gene end was trimmed by 4 bases and the J gene end by 3 bases; junction bases not matched to a gene: 12. Germline V gene data show CDR1 as SQVTM and CDR2 as ANQGSEA.

V gene TRBV5-8 combines with J gene TRBJ2-3, with TRBD2 matching over 7 bases. CDR1 is SGHTS and CDR2 is YDEGEE in the germline V gene. The CDR3 length is 16 residues. V was clipped by 4 bases and J by 0 bases; unmatched bases: 8. CDR3 amino acids: CASSLSLSGSTDTQYF. The CDR3 nucleotides read TGTGCCAGCAGCCTTAGCCTTAGCGGGAGCACAGATACGCAGTATTTT.

The chain is built from TRBV9 and TRBJ2-5, with 8 bases lining up with TRBD2. Germline V gene sequence: CDR1 SGDLS, CDR2 YYNGEE. Unmatched junction bases numbered 5, after V lost 4 bases and J lost 3 bases. There are 14 residues in the CDR3. The CDR3 DNA reads TGTGCCAGCAGCCTGCAAGCGGGAGAAGAGACCCAGTACTTC. Translating gives CASSLQAGEETQYF.

CDR3 protein: CASSIPGRPQHF. CDR3 in DNA: TGTGCCAGCAGCATACCGGGGCGGCCCCAGCATTTT. V usage is TRBV7-2 and J usage is TRBJ1-5, with TRBD1 as a possible D gene (5 bases). Germline CDR1 is SGHTA and CDR2 is FQGNSA. Trimming pared 5 bases from V and 9 bases from J, leaving 11 bases between. The CDR3 extends over 12 amino acids.

The CDR3 is CASGRELGASTDTQYF. The CDR3 DNA reads TGCGCCAGCGGAAGGGAGCTGGGGGCTAGCACAGATACGCAGTATTTT. The V and J genes are TRBV10-2 and TRBJ2-3, with TRBD1 as a possible D gene (6 bases). V was trimmed by 8 bases and J by 0 bases, leaving 18 bases between them. Germline CDR1 reads WSHSY; CDR2 reads SAAADI. The CDR3 is 16 amino acids.

The chain uses TRBV29-1 and TRBJ1-1; D unresolved. The CDR3 is 13 residues long. Deletions cut 6 bases from V and 10 bases from J, with 21 bases between. Germline CDR1 and CDR2: SQVTM and ANQGSEA. The CDR3 protein is CSVLQLPPLGAFF. The CDR3 DNA is TGCAGCGTATTGCAGCTGCCACCTCTCGGAGCTTTCTTT.